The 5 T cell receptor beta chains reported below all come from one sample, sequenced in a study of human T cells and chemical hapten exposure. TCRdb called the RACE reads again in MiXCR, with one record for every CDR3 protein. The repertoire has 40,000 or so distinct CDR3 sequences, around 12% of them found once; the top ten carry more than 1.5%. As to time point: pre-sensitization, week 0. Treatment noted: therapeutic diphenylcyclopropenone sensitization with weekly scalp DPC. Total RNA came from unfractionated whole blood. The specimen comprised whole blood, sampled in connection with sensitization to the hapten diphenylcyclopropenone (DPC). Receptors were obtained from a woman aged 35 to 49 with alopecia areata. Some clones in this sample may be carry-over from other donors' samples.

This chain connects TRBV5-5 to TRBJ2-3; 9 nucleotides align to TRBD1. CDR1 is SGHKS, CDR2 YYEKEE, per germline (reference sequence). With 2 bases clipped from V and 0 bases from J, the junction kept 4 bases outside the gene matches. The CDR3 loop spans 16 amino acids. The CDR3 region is CASSLGTGRSTDTQYF. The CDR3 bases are TGTGCCAGCAGCTTAGGGACAGGGAGAAGCACAGATACGCAGTATTTT.

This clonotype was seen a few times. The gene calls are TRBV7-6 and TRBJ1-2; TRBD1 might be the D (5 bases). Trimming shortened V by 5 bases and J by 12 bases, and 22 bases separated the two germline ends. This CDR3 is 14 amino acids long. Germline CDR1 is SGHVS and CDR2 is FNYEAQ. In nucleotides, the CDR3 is TGTGCCAGCAGCACGGGACCACAGAGCGGAGACGACACCTTC. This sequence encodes CASSTGPQSGDDTF.

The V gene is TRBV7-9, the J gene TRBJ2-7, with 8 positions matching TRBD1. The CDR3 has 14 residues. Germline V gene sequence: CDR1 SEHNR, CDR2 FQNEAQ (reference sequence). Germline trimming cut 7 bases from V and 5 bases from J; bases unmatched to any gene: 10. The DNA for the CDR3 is TGTGCCAGCACGAAGGACAGGGCCATGGACGAGCAGTACTTC. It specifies CASTKDRAMDEQYF.

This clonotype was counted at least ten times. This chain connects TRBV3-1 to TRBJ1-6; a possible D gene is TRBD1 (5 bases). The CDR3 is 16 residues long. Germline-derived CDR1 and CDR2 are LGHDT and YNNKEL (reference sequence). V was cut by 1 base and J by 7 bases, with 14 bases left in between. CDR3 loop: CASSQGRGRSNSPLHF. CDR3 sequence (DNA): TGTGCCAGCAGCCAAGGCCGGGGCAGATCGAATTCACCCCTCCACTTT.

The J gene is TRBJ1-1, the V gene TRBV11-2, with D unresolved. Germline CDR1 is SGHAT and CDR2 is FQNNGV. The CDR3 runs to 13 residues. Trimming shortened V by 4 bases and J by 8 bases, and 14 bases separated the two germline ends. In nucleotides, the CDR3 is TGTGCCAGCAGCTCCAGTCGACCTCTCGAAGCTTTCTTT. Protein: CASSSSRPLEAFF. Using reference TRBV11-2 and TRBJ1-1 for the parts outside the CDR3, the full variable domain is EAGVAQSPRYKIIEKRQSVAFWCNPISGHATLYWYQQILGQGPKLLIQFQNNGVVDDSQLPKDRFSAERLKGVDSTLKIQPAKLEDSAVYLCASSSSRPLEAFFGQGTRLTVV.